The clone carrying this TCR beta chain occurred a few times. Its cognate antigen is unknown. The CDR3 extends over 11 amino acids. Looked up from germline, CDR1 is MDHEN and CDR2 is SYDVKM. The data belong to a study of chemoradiotherapy in HPV16-positive cancers. Across the study: A couple of HPV16-positive patients' cells yielded candidate HPV-specific clones and common motifs. Study results and limitations: Non-HPV-specific T cells did not expand in tumors during treatment, whereas candidate HPV-specific clones and E7-related motifs did.

The method was immunoSEQ multiplex PCR; TCRdb's version includes in-frame clones alone and lacks a portion of them. The sample records tens of thousands of clones, approximately 73% being singletons. The sequence was collected from a human donor with HPV-associated anogenital cancer. Sequencing used blood, obtained from a patient who underwent chemoradiotherapy. The chain carries TRBV28 and TRBJ2-7; D is perhaps TRBD1 (6 bases). Written as DNA, the CDR3 is TGTGCGTCTCAGGGGAACTACGAGCAGTACTTC. Translating gives CASQGNYEQYF.